The T cell receptor beta chain under discussion was sequenced for a study of tumor-infiltrating lymphocytes in primary liver carcinoma. Study as a whole: Patients were both men and women, whose ages ran from 30 to 69 years.

The CDR3 totals 16 residues. Germline values: CDR1 SGHAT, CDR2 FQNNGV. Findings and limits, study-wide: Roughly 8-25% of top clones, and no more, occurred in all five tumor regions.

Co-extraction of both nucleic acids (RNA and DNA) used roughly 19-33 mg of unsorted bulk tissue. Surgical resection was used to treat these primary liver carcinoma patients. Those patients suffered from chronic HBV infection and were treatment-naive. Only a few counts were recorded for this clonotype. Its antigen is as yet unknown. The junction departs from the called germline gene at one end, perhaps through a read error. Priming with a constant-region primer yielded TCR beta cDNA from around 0.45 ug total RNA. Researchers made the TCR beta libraries by running three nested multiplex PCR rounds with slightly modified ARM-PCR. Rounds one and two of PCR, each of roughly 10 cycles, were primed with TRBV1-TRBV30 forward primers and a C-beta reverse primer. TCRdb recomputed calls from the multiplex PCR reads with MiXCR, one row per CDR3 protein. The data hold 25,000 to 35,000 distinct CDR3 sequences, with 76% observed a single time.

Sequencing was done on a sample of liver tumor tissue from sampling region 5. Subset: tumor region T5, tumor centre. The chain is built from TRBV11-2 and TRBJ2-7; weak D call: TRBD1 (6 bases). The sequence was obtained from a man aged 35 to 55 with primary liver carcinoma and hepatitis B virus infection. CDR3 sequence: CASRSHSSGTTYEQYF. CDR3 nucleotide sequence: TGTGCTAGCAGGTCCCACTCTTCCGGGACAACCTACGAGCAGTACTTC. The full variable domain, its missing parts supplied by reference TRBV11-2 and TRBJ2-7, is EAGVAQSPRYKIIEKRQSVAFWCNPISGHATLYWYQQILGQGPKLLIQFQNNGVVDDSQLPKDRFSAERLKGVDSTLKIQPAKLEDSAVYLCASRSHSSGTTYEQYFGPGTRLTVT.